The entry below gives a single T cell receptor (beta chain) sequence along with its context. What it recognizes is unknown. Only in-frame clones appear in the TCRdb table, and some are missing; sequencing was by immunoSEQ multiplex PCR. The table includes about 58,000 clones, less than 90% detected once. The CDR3 has 17 residues. With 6 bases clipped from V and 4 bases from J, the junction kept 12 bases outside the gene matches. Germline V lookup: CDR1 LNHDA, CDR2 SQIVND (reference sequence). These data are taken from a study of OX40 agonist ivuxolimab in advanced cancers. Study as a whole: A history of anti-PD-1, anti-PD-L1 or anti-CTLA-4 therapy was acceptable, and 30% to 45% had some.

Any history of autoimmune disease or systemic immunosuppression disqualified patients. With baseline, cycle 4 day 1, and cycle 7 day 1 as timepoints, blood was sampled. The study, taken as a whole, reports: The study observed clonal expansion of CD4+ and CD8+ blood T cells by week 6 at 0.1 to 3.0 mg/kg.

This sample comprised CD4+ or CD8+ T cells sorted from blood, obtained in a trial of the OX40 agonist ivuxolimab. The source of this sequence is an adult with an advanced solid tumor such as melanoma, head and neck, liver or kidney cancer. This chain links TRBV19 with TRBJ2-3; 11 bases line up with TRBD1. CDR3 protein: CASSKPPGQGVSDTQYF. DNA for the CDR3: TGTGCCAGTAGCAAGCCGCCGGGACAGGGGGTTTCAGATACGCAGTATTTT.